Listed here are 9 T cell receptor beta chains from one sample, sequenced in a study of blood T cell repertoires in COVID-19. Measured with immunoSEQ multiplex PCR; TCRdb has only the in-frame clones, and not every one. Of roughly 280,000 clones detected, around 90% appear once; the ten largest clones hold 2% to 2.5%. The sequenced sample consisted of peripheral blood. All receptors come from a man aged 45-65 years with acute or convalescent COVID-19.

In its sample, this clone was seen once. The V call is TRBV19, the J call TRBJ1-2; 8 bases align to TRBD1. CDR3 length: 14 amino acids. The germline V gene has CDR1 LNHDA and CDR2 SQIVND (reference sequence). V dropped 5 bases and J dropped 5; count of bases not matched to a gene: 7. In DNA, the CDR3 is TGTGCCAGTAGTTTCCGGGACAGGATATATGGCTACACCTTC. Its protein is CASSFRDRIYGYTF.

The chain joins TRBV3-1 (or the pseudogene TRBV3-2) to TRBJ2-1; the D gene is possibly TRBD1 (6 bases). V gave up 0 bases and J gave up 1 base, with 13 bases separating them. The germline V gene encodes CDR1 LGHDT and CDR2 YNNKEL (reference sequence). CDR3 length equals 17 residues. The CDR3 sequence is CASSQDRGWGSYNEQFF. The CDR3 DNA reads as TGTGCCAGCAGCCAAGATAGGGGGTGGGGGTCCTACAATGAGCAGTTCTTC.

V gene TRBV5-1 combines with J gene TRBJ2-2; TRBD2 might be the D (5 bases). V dropped 4 bases and J dropped 3 bases, with 13 bases sitting between them. CDR1 and CDR2 (germline): SGHRS, YFSETQ. There are 15 residues in the CDR3. In DNA form, the CDR3 reads TGCGCCAGCAGCGGAAGATCAGCGGACACCGGGGAGCTGTTTTTT. Protein product: CASSGRSADTGELFF.

The genes are TRBV2 and TRBJ2-5; 7 bases are shared with TRBD2. Germline-derived CDR1 and CDR2 are SNHLY and FYNNEI. V dropped 7 bases and J dropped 4; count of bases not matched to a gene: 12. The CDR3 runs 15 residues. The CDR3 DNA reads TGTGCCAGCAACCGTCTTGCGGGGGTCGCAGAGACCCAGTACTTC. The encoded protein is CASNRLAGVAETQYF.

The chain combines TRBV6-6 with TRBJ2-7; 11 bases match TRBD2. The J segment lost 2 bases and the V segment lost 4 bases, leaving 1 base of the junction unmatched. The germline CDR1 and CDR2 sequences are MNHNY and SVGAGI (reference sequence). The CDR3 totals 14 residues. The DNA for the CDR3 is TGTGCCAGCAGTTCACTAGCGGGGGCCTACGAGCAGTACTTC. Translating gives CASSSLAGAYEQYF.

The chain couples TRBV6-2 or TRBV6-3 to TRBJ1-1; D remains unclear. Trimming shortened V by 4 bases and J by 4 bases, and 10 bases separated the two germline ends. This CDR3 has 13 amino acids. Germline loops: CDR1 MNHEY, CDR2 SVGEGT. The CDR3 region is CASSSGRITEAFF. The CDR3, as DNA: TGTGCCAGCAGTTCAGGCCGGATCACTGAAGCTTTCTTT.

The chain uses TRBV27 and TRBJ1-4; no firm D call. The CDR3 consists of 16 residues. CDR1 is MNHEY and CDR2 is SMNVEV in the germline V gene (reference sequence). V lost 1 base and J lost 3, with 12 bases in between. The CDR3 DNA is TGTGCCAGCAGTTTATACAGCAGCGGCTCTAATGAAAAACTGTTTTTT. Amino acid sequence: CASSLYSSGSNEKLFF. Drawing the rest from reference TRBV27 and TRBJ1-4, the complete variable domain is EAQVTQNPRYLITVTGKKLTVTCSQNMNHEYMSWYRQDPGLGLRQIYYSMNVEVTDKGDVPEGYKVSRKEKRNFPLILESPSPNQTSLYFCASSLYSSGSNEKLFFGSGTQLSVL.

This clone occurred a few times. The J gene is TRBJ2-1, the V gene TRBV6-6, with 8 positions matching TRBD1. The length of the CDR3 is 14 residues. The germline CDR1 and CDR2 sequences are MNHNY and SVGAGI (reference sequence). The J segment lost 9 bases and the V segment lost 2 bases, leaving 6 bases of the junction unmatched. Here the CDR3 reads CASSYLTGGSEQFF. CDR3 nucleotide sequence: TGTGCCAGCAGTTACCTAACAGGGGGAAGTGAGCAGTTCTTC.

CDR3 in amino acids: CASSLPRPEAEQFF. In nucleotides, the CDR3 is TGTGCCAGCAGCTTACCCAGACCGGAGGCTGAGCAGTTCTTC. J is TRBJ2-1 and V is TRBV7-9; TRBD2 is a possible D gene (5 bases). This CDR3 region has 14 residues. CDR1 is SEHNR and CDR2 is FQNEAQ in the germline V gene (reference sequence). Trimming pared 2 bases from V and 9 bases from J, leaving 14 bases between.